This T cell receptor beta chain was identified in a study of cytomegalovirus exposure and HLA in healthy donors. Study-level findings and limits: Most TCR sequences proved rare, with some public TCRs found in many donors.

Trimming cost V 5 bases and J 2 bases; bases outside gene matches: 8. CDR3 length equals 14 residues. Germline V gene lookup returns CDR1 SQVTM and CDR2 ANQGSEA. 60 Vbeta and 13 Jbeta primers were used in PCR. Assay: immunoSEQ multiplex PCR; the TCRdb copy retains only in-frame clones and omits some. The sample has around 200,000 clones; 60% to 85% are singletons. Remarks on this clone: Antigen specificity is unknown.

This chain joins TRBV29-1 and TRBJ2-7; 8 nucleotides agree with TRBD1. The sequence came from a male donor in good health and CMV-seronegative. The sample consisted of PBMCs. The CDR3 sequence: CSVLGQDEAYEQYF. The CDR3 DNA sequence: TGCAGCGTTTTGGGACAGGATGAAGCCTACGAGCAGTACTTC.